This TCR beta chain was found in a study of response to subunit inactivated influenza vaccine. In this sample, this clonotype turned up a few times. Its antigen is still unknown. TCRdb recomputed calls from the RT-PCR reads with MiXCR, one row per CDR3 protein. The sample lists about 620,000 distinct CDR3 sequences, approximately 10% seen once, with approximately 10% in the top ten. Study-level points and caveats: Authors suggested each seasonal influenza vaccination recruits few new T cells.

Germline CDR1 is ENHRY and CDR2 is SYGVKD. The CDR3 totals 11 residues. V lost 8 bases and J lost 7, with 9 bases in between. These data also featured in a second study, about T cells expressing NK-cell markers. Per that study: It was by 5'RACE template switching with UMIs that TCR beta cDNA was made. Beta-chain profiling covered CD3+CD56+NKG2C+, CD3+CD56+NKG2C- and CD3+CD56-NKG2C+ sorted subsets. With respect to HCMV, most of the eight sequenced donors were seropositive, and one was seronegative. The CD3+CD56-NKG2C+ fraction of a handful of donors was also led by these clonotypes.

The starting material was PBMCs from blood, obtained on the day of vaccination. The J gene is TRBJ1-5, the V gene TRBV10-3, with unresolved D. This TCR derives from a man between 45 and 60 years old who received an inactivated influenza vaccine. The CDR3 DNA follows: TGTGCCATCGGTTTGAACCAGCCCCAGCATTTT. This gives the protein CAIGLNQPQHF.